These 10 T cell receptor beta chains came from one sample sequenced in a study of cytomegalovirus exposure and HLA in healthy donors. The PCR contained 60 Vbeta and 13 Jbeta primers. Generated by immunoSEQ multiplex PCR, the TCRdb table keeps only in-frame clones and is missing some. In all, the sample yields approximately 190,000 clones. Input material: PBMCs. Every receptor here comes from a man between 25 and 39 years old in good health and CMV-seronegative.

The chain employs TRBV19 and TRBJ1-6; TRBD1 matches 11 bases. Losses at the gene ends were 11 bases for V and 0 bases for J; bases not matched to a gene: 12. The CDR3 loop spans 18 amino acids. CDR1 is LNHDA, CDR2 SQIVND, per germline (reference sequence). The CDR3, as DNA: TGTGCCTCGAGATCCGGGACAGGGGGGAGCTCCTATAATTCACCCCTCCACTTT. This codes for CASRSGTGGSSYNSPLHF. Variable domain in full (rest from reference TRBV19 and TRBJ1-6): DGGITQSPKYLFRKEGQNVTLSCEQNLNHDAMYWYRQDPGQGLRLIYYSQIVNDFQKGDIAEGYSVSREKKESFPLTVTSAQKNPTAFYLCASRSGTGGSSYNSPLHFGNGTRLTVT.

The chain combines TRBV7-9 with TRBJ2-5, with TRBD1 identical over 8 bases. Germline V gene lookup returns CDR1 SEHNR and CDR2 FQNEAQ (reference sequence). V trimming: 5 bases; J trimming: 5 bases; junction bases outside the gene matches: 10. The CDR3 has 15 residues. The CDR3 DNA sequence: TGTGCCAGCAGCACCGGACAGGGATGGGGGGAGACCCAGTACTTC. Translated, it gives CASSTGQGWGETQYF.

The gene calls are TRBV7-3 and TRBJ2-1, with TRBD2 matching 10 bases. J gave up 7 bases and V 4 bases, and 7 bases lay outside the gene matches. Germline CDR1 reads SGHTA; CDR2 reads FQGTGA. The CDR3 length is 15 residues. CDR3 region: CASSSLAGGGNEQFF. In DNA, the CDR3 is TGTGCCAGCAGCTCCTTAGCGGGAGGTGGGAATGAGCAGTTCTTC.

The chain links TRBV9 to TRBJ1-1; a weak D match, TRBD1 (6 bases). CDR3 size: 13 residues. V lost 0 bases, J lost 6 bases, and 9 bases lay in between. Germline-derived CDR1 and CDR2 are SGDLS and YYNGEE. The CDR3 coding sequence is TGTGCCAGCAGCGTAGGCGGGGGCGCTGAAGCTTTCTTT. Translation: CASSVGGGAEAFF.

The chain couples TRBV29-1 to TRBJ2-2, with D maybe TRBD2 (5 bases). V shed 7 bases and J shed 6 bases, with 18 bases lying between them. The germline gives CDR1 SQVTM, CDR2 ANQGSEA. CDR3 length equals 14 residues. Here the CDR3 reads CSGVKGDSSGELFF. In DNA form, the CDR3 reads TGCAGCGGCGTGAAGGGAGACTCGTCCGGGGAGCTGTTTTTT.

The chain links TRBV7-8 to TRBJ2-7; perhaps TRBD1 as D (5 bases). Germline assignment: CDR1 SGHVS and CDR2 FQNEAQ. With 5 bases removed from V and 4 bases from J, the gap between germline ends came to 15 bases. The CDR3 sequence is 14 residues long. The CDR3 nucleotides read TGTGCCAGCAGCCCGCAGGGTATCGGATACGAGCAGTACTTC. The encoded protein is CASSPQGIGYEQYF.

The V and J genes are TRBV7-9 and TRBJ1-2, with 8 bases lining up with TRBD1. Germline V lookup: CDR1 SEHNR, CDR2 FQNEAQ (reference sequence). V trimming: 3 bases; J trimming: 4 bases; junction bases outside the gene matches: 7. There are 15 residues in the CDR3. The CDR3 reads CASSLTGDRSYGYTF. The CDR3 DNA reads TGTGCCAGCAGCTTGACAGGGGATCGTAGCTATGGCTACACCTTC.

The chain carries TRBV7-2 and TRBJ2-4; D may be TRBD2 (6 bases). Germline V gene sequence: CDR1 SGHTA, CDR2 FQGNSA. V lost 2 bases and J lost 8, with 7 bases in between. The CDR3 contains 12 residues. The CDR3 is CASSLRGYIQYF. The DNA of the CDR3 is TGTGCCAGCAGCTTACGGGGGTACATTCAGTACTTC.

This chain joins TRBV13 and TRBJ1-2, with TRBD1 as a possible D gene (6 bases). V was clipped by 4 bases and J by 3 bases, with 12 bases between them. This CDR3 is built from 14 residues. Germline-derived CDR1 and CDR2 are PRHDT and FYEKMQ (reference sequence). The CDR3 sequence: CASSSQGHDYGYTF. CDR3 coding DNA: TGTGCCAGCAGCTCACAGGGTCATGACTATGGCTACACCTTC.

The rearrangement joins TRBV27 to TRBJ1-5, with D uncertain. Germline V gives CDR1 MNHEY, CDR2 SMNVEV (reference sequence). V was cut by 3 bases and J by 0 bases, with 9 bases left in between. CDR3 size: 15 residues. In nucleotides, the CDR3 is TGTGCCAGCAGTTTTGGCCCGTCTAGCAATCAGCCCCAGCATTTT. Its protein product is CASSFGPSSNQPQHF.